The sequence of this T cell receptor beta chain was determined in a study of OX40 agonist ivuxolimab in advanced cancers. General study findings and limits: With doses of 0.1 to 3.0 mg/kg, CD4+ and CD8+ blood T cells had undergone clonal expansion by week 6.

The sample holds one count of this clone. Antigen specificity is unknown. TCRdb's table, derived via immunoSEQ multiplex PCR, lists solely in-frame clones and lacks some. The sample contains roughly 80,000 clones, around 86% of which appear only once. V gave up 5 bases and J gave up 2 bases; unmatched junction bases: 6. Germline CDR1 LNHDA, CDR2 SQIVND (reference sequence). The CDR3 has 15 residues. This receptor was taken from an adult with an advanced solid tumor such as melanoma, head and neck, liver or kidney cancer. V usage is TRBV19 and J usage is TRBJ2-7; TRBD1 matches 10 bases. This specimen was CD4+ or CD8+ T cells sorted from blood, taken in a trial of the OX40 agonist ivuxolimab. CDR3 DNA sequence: TGTGCCAGTAGTGTAGGGACAGGGGCGACCTACGAGCAGTACTTC. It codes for CASSVGTGATYEQYF.